The rows below give T cell receptor beta chains drawn from one sample of a study of CD4+ T cells in melanoma. TCRdb keeps only in-frame clones here, not all; method: immunoSEQ multiplex PCR. In the table there are about 110,000 clones, approximately 90% of which are singletons. Sequenced input: peripheral blood. The receptors were sampled from a human donor with melanoma. Each CDR3 is given with its conserved first and last residue. The order of the fields is CDR3 protein, V gene, J gene.

CSARIYEQYF	TRBV20-1	TRBJ2-7
CASSIVGEGDTQYF	TRBV19	TRBJ2-3
CSATRDRPHEQYF	TRBV29-1	TRBJ2-7
CASTGTVTGELFF	TRBV6-1	TRBJ2-2
CASSLAGADTQYF	TRBV7-7	TRBJ2-3
CASSQEESETQYF	TRBV4-3	TRBJ2-5
CASSHQQQANEKLFF	TRBV4-1	TRBJ1-4
CASSRTGNEQFF	TRBV6-5	TRBJ2-1
CASSLEPPQETQYF	TRBV5-1	TRBJ2-5
CASSVLRVASGPQHF	TRBV6-1	TRBJ1-5
CASSQFGGINEKLFF	TRBV16	TRBJ1-4
CASSMTSGRYNEQFF	TRBV5-1	TRBJ2-1
CASSYRQGANEKLFF	TRBV5-6	TRBJ1-4
CASSLGTDQPQHF	TRBV7-2	TRBJ1-5
CASSLNPLVAPLHF	TRBV7-8	TRBJ1-6
CASSSRTGVSYEQYF	TRBV4-1	TRBJ2-7
CASRGSNTGELFF	TRBV14	TRBJ2-2
CASSASGQGADTQYF	TRBV2	TRBJ2-3
CASSLRWQNTEAFF	TRBV5-5	TRBJ1-1
CASSQVTGEAGANVLTF	TRBV4-3	TRBJ2-6
CAWSGTTQTEAFF	TRBV30	TRBJ1-1
CASSLFSGSGYEQYF	TRBV5-6	TRBJ2-7
CASSKKGGSVDGYTF	TRBV19	TRBJ1-2
CASSILGLAGETQYF	TRBV5-1	TRBJ2-5
CASSLSRQVYTGELFF	TRBV27	TRBJ2-2